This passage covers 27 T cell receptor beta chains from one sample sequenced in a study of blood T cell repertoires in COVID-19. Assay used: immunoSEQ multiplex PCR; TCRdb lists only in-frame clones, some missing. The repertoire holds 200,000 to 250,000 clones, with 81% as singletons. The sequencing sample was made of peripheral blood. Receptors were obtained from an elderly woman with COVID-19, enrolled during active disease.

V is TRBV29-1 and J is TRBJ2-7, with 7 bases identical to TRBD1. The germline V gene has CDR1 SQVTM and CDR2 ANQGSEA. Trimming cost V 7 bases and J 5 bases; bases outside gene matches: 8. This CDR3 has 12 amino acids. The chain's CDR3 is CSAVPQGNEQYF. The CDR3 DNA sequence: TGCAGCGCAGTGCCACAGGGGAACGAGCAGTACTTC.

The CDR3 sequence: CASSFGTATDTQYF. The CDR3 coding sequence is TGCGCCAGCAGCTTCGGGACTGCGACAGATACGCAGTATTTT. The chain combines TRBV5-1 with TRBJ2-3; perhaps TRBD2 as D (6 bases). The CDR3 is 14 amino acids. CDR1 and CDR2 (germline): SGHRS, YFSETQ. Trimming left V 2 bases short and J 3 bases short, with 10 bases between.

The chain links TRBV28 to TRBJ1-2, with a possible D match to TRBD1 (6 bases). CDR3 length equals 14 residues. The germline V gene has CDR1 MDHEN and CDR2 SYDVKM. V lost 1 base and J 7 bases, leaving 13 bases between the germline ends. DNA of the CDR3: TGTGCCAGCAGTTTATCGGCTCCCAGGGGTGGCTACACCTTC. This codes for CASSLSAPRGGYTF.

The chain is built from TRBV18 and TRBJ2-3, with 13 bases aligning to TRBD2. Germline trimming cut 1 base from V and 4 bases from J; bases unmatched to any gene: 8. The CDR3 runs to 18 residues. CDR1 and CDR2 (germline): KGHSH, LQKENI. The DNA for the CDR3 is TGTGCCAGCTCACCACTTCCGCTACTAGCGGGAGGGTCAGATACGCAGTATTTT. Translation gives CASSPLPLLAGGSDTQYF. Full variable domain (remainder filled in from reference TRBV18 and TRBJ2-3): NAGVMQNPRHLVRRRGQEARLRCSPMKGHSHVYWYRQLPEEGLKFMVYLQKENIIDESGMPKERFSAEFPKEGPSILRIQQVVRGDSAAYFCASSPLPLLAGGSDTQYFGPGTRLTVL.

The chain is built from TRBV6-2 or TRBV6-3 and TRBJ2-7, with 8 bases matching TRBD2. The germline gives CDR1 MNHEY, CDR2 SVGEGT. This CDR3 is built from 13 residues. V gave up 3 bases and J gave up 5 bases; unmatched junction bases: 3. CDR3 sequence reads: CASSYRGGHEQYF. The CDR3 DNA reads TGTGCCAGCAGTTATCGGGGGGGCCACGAGCAGTACTTC.

CDR3 sequence reads: CASSLTSGTNEQFF. The DNA of the CDR3 is TGTGCCAGCAGTTTGACTAGCGGGACGAATGAGCAGTTCTTC. The chain combines TRBV28 with TRBJ2-1; TRBD2 matches 11 bases. Per the germline V gene, CDR1 is MDHEN and CDR2 is SYDVKM. J was trimmed by 7 bases and V by 3 bases; bases with no gene match: 2. The CDR3 sequence is 14 residues long.

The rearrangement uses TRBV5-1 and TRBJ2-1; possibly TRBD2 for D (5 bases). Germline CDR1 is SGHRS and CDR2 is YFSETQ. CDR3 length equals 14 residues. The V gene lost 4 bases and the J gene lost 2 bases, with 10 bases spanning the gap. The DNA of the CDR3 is TGCGCCAGCAGCGGCGGGCTCGCCTACAATGAGCAGTTCTTC. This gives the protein CASSGGLAYNEQFF.

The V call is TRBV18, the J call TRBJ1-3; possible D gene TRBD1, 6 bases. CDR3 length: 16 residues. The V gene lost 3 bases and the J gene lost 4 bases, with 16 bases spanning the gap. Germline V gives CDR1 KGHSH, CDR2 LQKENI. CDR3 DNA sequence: TGTGCCAGCTCACCCCTCTCGGGGGGCGGGGGAAACACCATATATTTT. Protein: CASSPLSGGGGNTIYF.

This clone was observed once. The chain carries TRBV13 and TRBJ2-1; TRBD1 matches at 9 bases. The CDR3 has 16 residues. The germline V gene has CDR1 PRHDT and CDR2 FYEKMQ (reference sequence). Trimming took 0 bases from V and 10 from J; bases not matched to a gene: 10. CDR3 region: CASSLGGTGTLGEQFF. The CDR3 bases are TGTGCCAGCAGCTTAGGAGGGACAGGGACCCTCGGGGAGCAGTTCTTC. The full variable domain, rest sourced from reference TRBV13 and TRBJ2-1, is AAGVIQSPRHLIKEKRETATLKCYPIPRHDTVYWYQQGPGQDPQFLISFYEKMQSDKGSIPDRFSAQQFSDYHSELNMSSLELGDSALYFCASSLGGTGTLGEQFFGPGTRLTVL.

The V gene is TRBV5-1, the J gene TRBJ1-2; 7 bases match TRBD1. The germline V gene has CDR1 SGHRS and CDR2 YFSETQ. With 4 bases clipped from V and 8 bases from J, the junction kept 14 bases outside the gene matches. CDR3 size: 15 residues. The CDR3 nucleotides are TGCGCCAGCAGCGAGCAACAGGGGTCAGCTCGGGGCTACACCTTC. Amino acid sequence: CASSEQQGSARGYTF.

CDR3 nucleotide sequence: TGTGCCAGCAATTTCGCCAGGGGAAACACTGAAGCTTTCTTT. Translated, it gives CASNFARGNTEAFF. This chain links TRBV6-5 with TRBJ1-1, with a possible D match to TRBD1 (6 bases). Germline V gene sequence: CDR1 MNHEY, CDR2 SVGAGI. CDR3 length equals 14 residues. Trimming shortened V by 7 bases and J by 2 bases, and 14 bases separated the two germline ends.

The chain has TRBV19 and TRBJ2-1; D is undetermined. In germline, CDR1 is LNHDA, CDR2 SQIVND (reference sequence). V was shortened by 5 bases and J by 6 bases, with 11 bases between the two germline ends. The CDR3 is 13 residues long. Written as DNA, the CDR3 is TGTGCCAGTAGTGCCCGACTCATCAATGAGCAGTTCTTC. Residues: CASSARLINEQFF.

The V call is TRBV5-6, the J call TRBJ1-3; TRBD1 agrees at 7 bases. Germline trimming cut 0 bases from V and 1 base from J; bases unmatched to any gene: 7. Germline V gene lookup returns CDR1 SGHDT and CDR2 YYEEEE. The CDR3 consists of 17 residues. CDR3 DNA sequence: TGTGCCAGCAGCTTGGAGCCGGGGGACAGTTCTGGAAACACCATATATTTT. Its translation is CASSLEPGDSSGNTIYF.

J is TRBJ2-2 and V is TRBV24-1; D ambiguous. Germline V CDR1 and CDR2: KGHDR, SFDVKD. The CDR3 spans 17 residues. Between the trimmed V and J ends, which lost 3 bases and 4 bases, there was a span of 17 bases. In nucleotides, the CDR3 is TGTGCCACCAGTGATGAGACCGGGTCCCTACTCACCGGGGAGCTGTTTTTT. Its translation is CATSDETGSLLTGELFF.

The CDR3 DNA reads TGTGCCAGCACCCCAGGCATCTATGGCTACACCTTC. It codes for CASTPGIYGYTF. This chain uses TRBV28 with TRBJ1-2; D unclear. Deletions cut 7 bases from V and 4 bases from J, with 10 bases between. The length of the CDR3 is 12 residues. Germline values: CDR1 MDHEN, CDR2 SYDVKM.

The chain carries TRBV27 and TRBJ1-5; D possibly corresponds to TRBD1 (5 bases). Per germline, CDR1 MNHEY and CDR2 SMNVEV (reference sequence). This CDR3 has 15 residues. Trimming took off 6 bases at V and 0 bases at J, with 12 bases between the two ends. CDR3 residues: CASSRDRNSNQPQHF. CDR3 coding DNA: TGTGCCAGCAGCCGAGACAGAAATAGCAATCAGCCCCAGCATTTT.

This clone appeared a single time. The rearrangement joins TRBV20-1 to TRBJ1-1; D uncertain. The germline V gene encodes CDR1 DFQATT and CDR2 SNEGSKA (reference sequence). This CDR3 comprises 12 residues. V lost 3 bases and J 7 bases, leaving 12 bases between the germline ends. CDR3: CSASGGIIEAFF. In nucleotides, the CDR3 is TGCAGTGCTAGTGGCGGGATAATTGAAGCTTTCTTT.

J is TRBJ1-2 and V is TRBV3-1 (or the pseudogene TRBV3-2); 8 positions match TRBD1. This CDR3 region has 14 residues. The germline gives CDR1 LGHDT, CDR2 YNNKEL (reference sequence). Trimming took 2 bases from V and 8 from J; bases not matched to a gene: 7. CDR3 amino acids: CASSQTDRDKGYTF. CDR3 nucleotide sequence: TGTGCCAGCAGCCAAACGGACAGGGATAAAGGCTACACCTTC.

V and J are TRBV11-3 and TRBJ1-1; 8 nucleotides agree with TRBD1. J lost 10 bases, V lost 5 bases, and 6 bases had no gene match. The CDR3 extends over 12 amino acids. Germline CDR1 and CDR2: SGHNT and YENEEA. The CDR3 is CASSRTGTGAFF. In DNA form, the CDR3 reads TGTGCCAGCAGCCGGACCGGGACAGGAGCTTTCTTT.

DNA of the CDR3: TGTGCCAGCAGTTTATCGCGCCAGGCCGCGGGAAACACCATATATTTT. Its protein is CASSLSRQAAGNTIYF. This chain joins TRBV28 and TRBJ1-3; D is unclear. Germline V CDR1 and CDR2: MDHEN, SYDVKM. The CDR3 has 16 amino acids. V lost 1 base and J lost 4, with 14 bases in between.

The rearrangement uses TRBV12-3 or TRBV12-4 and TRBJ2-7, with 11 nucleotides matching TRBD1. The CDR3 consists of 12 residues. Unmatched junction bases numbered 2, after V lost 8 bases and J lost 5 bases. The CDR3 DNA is TGTGCCAGCGGGACAGGGGGTAACGAGCAGTACTTC. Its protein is CASGTGGNEQYF.

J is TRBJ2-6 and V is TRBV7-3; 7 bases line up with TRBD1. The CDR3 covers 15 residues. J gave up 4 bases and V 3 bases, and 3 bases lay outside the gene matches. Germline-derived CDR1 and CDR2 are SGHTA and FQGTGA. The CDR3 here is CASSFDRAGANVLTF. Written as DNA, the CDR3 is TGTGCCAGCAGCTTTGACAGGGCCGGGGCCAACGTCCTGACTTTC.

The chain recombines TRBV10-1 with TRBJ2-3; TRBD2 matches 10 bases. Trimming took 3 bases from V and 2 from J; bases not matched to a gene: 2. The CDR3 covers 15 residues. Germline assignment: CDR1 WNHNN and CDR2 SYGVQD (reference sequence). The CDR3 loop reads CASSESGGVTDTQYF. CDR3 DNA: TGCGCCAGCAGTGAAAGCGGGGGGGTCACAGATACGCAGTATTTT.

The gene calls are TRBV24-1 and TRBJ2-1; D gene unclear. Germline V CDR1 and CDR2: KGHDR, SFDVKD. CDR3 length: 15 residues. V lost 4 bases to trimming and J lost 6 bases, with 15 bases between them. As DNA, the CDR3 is TGTGCCACCAGTGACAGAATCACACAGATCAATGAGCAGTTCTTC. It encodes CATSDRITQINEQFF.

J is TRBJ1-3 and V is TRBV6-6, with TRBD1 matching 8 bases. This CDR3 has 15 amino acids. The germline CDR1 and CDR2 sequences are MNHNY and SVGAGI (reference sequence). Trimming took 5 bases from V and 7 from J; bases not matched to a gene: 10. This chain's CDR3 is CASSRTGFTGNTIYF. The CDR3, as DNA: TGTGCCAGCAGTAGGACAGGGTTTACCGGGAACACCATATATTTT.

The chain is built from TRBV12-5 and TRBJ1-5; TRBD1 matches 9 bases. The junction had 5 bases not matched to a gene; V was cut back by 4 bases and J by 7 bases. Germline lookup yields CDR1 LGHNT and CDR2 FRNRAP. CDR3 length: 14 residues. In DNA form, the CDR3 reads TGTGCTAGTGGTTACGAACAGGGGGCGCAGCCCCAGCATTTT. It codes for CASGYEQGAQPQHF.

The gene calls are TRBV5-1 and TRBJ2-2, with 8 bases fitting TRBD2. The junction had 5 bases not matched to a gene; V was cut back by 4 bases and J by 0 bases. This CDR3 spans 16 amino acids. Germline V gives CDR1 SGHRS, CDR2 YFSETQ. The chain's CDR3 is CASSALAGPNTGELFF. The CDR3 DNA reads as TGCGCCAGCAGCGCCTTAGCGGGGCCGAACACCGGGGAGCTGTTTTTT. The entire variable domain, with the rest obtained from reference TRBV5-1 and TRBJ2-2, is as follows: KAGVTQTPRYLIKTRGQQVTLSCSPISGHRSVSWYQQTPGQGLQFLFEYFSETQRNKGNFPGRFSGRQFSNSRSEMNVSTLELGDSALYLCASSALAGPNTGELFFGEGSRLTVL.